This T cell receptor beta chain comes out of a study of blood T cell repertoires in COVID-19. Clones were sequenced by immunoSEQ multiplex PCR, and TCRdb holds only the in-frame ones, with some missing. Among 200,000 to 250,000 clones listed, 82% were seen once. Germline V lookup: CDR1 PRHDT, CDR2 FYEKMQ (reference sequence). Trimming removed 4 bases from V and 7 bases from J, with 19 bases in between. This CDR3 has 15 amino acids. This clone was observed once. This chain joins TRBV13 and TRBJ1-1; D is unclear. The sample was PBMCs or T cells enriched from blood (not recorded which). This TCR was recovered from a woman aged 60 to 75 who had recovered from COVID-19. In nucleotides, the CDR3 is TGTGCCAGCAGCTCCCGCTGGAGCAAGAGGAATGAAGCTTTCTTT. It codes for CASSSRWSKRNEAFF. The full variable domain, its missing parts supplied by reference TRBV13 and TRBJ1-1, is AAGVIQSPRHLIKEKRETATLKCYPIPRHDTVYWYQQGPGQDPQFLISFYEKMQSDKGSIPDRFSAQQFSDYHSELNMSSLELGDSALYFCASSSRWSKRNEAFFGQGTRLTVV.